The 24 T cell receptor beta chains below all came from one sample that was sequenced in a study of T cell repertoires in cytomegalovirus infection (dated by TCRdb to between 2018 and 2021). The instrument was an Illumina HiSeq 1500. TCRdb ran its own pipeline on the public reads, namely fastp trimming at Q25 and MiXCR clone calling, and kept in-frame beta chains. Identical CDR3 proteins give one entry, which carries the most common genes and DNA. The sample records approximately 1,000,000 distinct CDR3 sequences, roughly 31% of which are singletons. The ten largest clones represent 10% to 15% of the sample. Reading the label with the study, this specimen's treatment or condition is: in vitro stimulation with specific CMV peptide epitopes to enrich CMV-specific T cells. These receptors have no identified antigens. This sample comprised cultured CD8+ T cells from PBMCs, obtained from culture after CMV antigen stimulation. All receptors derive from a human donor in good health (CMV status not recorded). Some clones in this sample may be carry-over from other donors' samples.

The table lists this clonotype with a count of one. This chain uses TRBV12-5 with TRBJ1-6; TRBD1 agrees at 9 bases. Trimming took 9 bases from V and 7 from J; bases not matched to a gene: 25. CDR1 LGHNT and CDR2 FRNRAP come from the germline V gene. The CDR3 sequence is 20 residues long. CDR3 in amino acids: CARYEPRGGRTGDGNSPLHF. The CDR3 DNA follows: TGTGCTAGATACGAACCAAGGGGCGGAAGGACAGGGGACGGAAATTCACCCCTCCACTTT.

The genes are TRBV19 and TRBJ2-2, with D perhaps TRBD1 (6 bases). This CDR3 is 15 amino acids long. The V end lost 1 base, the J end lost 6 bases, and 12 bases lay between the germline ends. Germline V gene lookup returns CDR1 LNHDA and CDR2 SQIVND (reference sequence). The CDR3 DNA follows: TGTGCCAGTAGTATAGGGGGACACGGAGCCGGGGAGCTGTTTTTT. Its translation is CASSIGGHGAGELFF.

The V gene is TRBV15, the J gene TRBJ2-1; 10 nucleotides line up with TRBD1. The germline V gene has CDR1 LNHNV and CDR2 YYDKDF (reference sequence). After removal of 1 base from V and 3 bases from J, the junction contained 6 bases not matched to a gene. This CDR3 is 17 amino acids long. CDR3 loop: CATSRVIGTGVYNEQFF. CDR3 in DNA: TGTGCCACCAGCAGAGTCATTGGGACAGGGGTCTACAATGAGCAGTTCTTC.

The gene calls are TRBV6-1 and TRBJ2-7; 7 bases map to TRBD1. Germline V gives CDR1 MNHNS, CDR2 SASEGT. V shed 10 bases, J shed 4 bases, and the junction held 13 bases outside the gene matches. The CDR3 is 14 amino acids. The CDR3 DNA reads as TGTGCCATCCTACCGTTGGGGACAGCGTACGAGCAGTACGTC. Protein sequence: CAILPLGTAYEQYV.

The CDR3 nucleotides are TGTGCCAGCAGCCTACAGGGGCAAGACAATCAGCCCCAGCATTTT. Translation gives CASSLQGQDNQPQHF. This chain links TRBV9 with TRBJ1-5, with 7 bases lining up with TRBD1. The CDR3 length is 15 residues. Per germline, CDR1 SGDLS and CDR2 YYNGEE. V shed 4 bases and J 3 bases; nucleotides not matched to a gene: 7. Full variable domain (missing parts from reference TRBV9 and TRBJ1-5): DSGVTQTPKHLITATGQRVTLRCSPRSGDLSVYWYQQSLDQGLQFLIQYYNGEERAKGNILERFSAQQFPDLHSELNLSSLELGDSALYFCASSLQGQDNQPQHFGDGTRLSIL.

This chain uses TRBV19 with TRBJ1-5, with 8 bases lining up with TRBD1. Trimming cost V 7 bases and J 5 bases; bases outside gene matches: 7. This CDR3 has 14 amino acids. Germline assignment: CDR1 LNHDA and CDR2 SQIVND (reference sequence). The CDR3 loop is CASTRTGPYQPQHF. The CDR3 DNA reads TGTGCCAGTACGAGGACAGGGCCATATCAGCCCCAGCATTTT.

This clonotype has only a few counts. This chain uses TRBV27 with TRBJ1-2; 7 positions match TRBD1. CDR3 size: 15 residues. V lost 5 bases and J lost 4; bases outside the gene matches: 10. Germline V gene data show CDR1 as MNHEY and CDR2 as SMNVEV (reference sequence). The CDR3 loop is CASSPSPTGTYGYTF. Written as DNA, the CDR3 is TGTGCCAGCAGTCCCTCGCCGACAGGGACCTATGGCTACACCTTC.

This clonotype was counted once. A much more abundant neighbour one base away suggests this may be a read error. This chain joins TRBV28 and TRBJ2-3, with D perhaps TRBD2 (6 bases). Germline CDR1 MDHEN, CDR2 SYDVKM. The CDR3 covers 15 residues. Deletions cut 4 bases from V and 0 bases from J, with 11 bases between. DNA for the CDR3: TGTGCCAGCAGTTACTGGGGACTTAGCACAGATACGCAGTATTTT. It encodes CASSYWGLSTDTQYF.

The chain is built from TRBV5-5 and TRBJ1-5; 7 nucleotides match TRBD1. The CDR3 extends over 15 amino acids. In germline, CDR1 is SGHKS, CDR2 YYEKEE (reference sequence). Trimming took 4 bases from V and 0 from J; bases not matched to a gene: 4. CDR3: CASSAGDSSNQPQHF. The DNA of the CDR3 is TGTGCCAGCAGCGCCGGGGACAGTAGCAATCAGCCCCAGCATTTT.

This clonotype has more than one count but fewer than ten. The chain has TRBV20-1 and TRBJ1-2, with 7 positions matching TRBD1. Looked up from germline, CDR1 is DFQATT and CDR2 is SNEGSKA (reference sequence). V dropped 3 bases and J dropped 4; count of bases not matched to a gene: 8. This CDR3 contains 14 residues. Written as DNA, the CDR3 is TGCAGTGCTAGGGTTGACAGGGCCTCCTATGGCTACACCTTC. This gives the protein CSARVDRASYGYTF.

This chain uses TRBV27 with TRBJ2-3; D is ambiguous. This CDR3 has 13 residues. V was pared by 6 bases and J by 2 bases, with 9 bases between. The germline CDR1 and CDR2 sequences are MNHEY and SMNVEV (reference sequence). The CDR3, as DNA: TGTGCCAGCAGACCCCTCCCCACAGATACGCAGTATTTT. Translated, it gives CASRPLPTDTQYF.

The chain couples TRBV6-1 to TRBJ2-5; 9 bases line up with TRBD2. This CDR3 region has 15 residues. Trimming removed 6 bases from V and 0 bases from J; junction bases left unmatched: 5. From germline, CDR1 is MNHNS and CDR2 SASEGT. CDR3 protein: CASRGLARYQETQYF. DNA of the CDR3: TGTGCCAGCAGAGGACTAGCGAGGTACCAAGAGACCCAGTACTTC.

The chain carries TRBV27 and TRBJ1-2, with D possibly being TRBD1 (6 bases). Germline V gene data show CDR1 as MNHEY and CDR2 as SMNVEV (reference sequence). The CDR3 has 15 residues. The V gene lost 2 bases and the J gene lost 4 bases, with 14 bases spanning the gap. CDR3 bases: TGTGCCAGCAGTTTAATCGGGGGGCGAGGCTATGGCTACACCTTC. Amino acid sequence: CASSLIGGRGYGYTF.

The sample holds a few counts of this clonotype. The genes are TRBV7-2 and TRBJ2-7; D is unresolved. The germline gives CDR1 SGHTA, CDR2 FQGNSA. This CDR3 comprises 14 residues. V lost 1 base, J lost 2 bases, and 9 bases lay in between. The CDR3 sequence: CASSLGDGAYEQYF. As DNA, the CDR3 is TGTGCCAGCAGCTTAGGAGATGGGGCCTACGAGCAGTACTTC.

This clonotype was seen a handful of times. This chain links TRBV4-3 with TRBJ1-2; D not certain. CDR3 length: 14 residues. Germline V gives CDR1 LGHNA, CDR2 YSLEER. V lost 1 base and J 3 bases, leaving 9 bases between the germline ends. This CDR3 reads CASSQVRTDYGYTF. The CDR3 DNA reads TGCGCCAGCAGCCAAGTTCGGACTGACTATGGCTACACCTTC.

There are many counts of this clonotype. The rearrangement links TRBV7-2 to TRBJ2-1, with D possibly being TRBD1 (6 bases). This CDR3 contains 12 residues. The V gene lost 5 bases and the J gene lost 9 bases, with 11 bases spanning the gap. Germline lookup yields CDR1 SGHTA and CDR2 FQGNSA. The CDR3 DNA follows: TGTGCCAGCAGCGCTACAGGGTTTGAGCAGTTCTTC. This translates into CASSATGFEQFF.

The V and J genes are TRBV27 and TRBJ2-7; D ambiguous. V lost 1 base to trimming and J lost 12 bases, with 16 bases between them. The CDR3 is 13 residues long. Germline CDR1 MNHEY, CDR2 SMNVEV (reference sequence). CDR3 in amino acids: CASSLLSDPRRYF. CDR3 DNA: TGTGCCAGCAGTTTATTGTCCGACCCTAGGCGGTACTTC.

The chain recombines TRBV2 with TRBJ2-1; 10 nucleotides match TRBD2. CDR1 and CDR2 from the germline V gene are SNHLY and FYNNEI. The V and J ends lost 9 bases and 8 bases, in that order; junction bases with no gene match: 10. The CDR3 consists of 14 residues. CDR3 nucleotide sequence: TGTGCCAGAGAAGCGGGGGGGCTTTTCGATGAGCAGTTCTTC. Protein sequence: CAREAGGLFDEQFF. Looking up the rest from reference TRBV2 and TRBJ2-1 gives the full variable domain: EPEVTQTPSHQVTQMGQEVILRCVPISNHLYFYWYRQILGQKVEFLVSFYNNEISEKSEIFDDQFSVERPDGSNFTLKIRSTKLEDSAMYFCAREAGGLFDEQFFGPGTRLTVL.

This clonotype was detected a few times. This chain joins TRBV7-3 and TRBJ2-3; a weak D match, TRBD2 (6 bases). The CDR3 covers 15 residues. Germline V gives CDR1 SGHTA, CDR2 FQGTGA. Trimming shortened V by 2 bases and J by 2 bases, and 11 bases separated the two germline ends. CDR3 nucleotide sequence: TGTGCCAGCAGCTTATACGGGAGCTACACAGATACGCAGTATTTT. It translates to CASSLYGSYTDTQYF. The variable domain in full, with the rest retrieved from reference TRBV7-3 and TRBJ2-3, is GAGVSQTPSNKVTEKGKYVELRCDPISGHTALYWYRQSLGQGPEFLIYFQGTGAADDSGLPNDRFFAVRPEGSVSTLKIQRTERGDSAVYLCASSLYGSYTDTQYFGPGTRLTVL.

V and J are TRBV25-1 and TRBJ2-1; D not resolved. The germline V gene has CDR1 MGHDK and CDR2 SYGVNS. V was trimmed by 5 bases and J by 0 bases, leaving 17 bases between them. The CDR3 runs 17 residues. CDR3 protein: CASSPTNWGGSYNEQFF. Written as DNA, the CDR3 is TGTGCCAGCAGTCCCACCAATTGGGGTGGCTCCTACAATGAGCAGTTCTTC. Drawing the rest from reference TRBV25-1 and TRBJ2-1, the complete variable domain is EADIYQTPRYLVIGTGKKITLECSQTMGHDKMYWYQQDPGMELHLIHYSYGVNSTEKGDLSSESTVSRIRTEHFPLTLESARPSHTSQYLCASSPTNWGGSYNEQFFGPGTRLTVL.

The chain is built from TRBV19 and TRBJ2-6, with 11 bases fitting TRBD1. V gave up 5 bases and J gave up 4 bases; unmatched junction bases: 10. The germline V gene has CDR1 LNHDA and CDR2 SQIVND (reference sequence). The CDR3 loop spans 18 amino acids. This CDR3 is CASSPMGTGGPGANVLTF. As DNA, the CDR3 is TGTGCCAGTAGTCCCATGGGGACAGGGGGTCCCGGGGCCAACGTCCTGACTTTC.

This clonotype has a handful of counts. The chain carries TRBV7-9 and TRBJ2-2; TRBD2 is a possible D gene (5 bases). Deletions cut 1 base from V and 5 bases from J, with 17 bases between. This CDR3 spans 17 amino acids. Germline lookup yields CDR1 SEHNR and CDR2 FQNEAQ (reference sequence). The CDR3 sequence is CASSLVEATGETGELFF. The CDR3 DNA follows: TGTGCCAGCAGCTTAGTAGAAGCGACTGGGGAGACCGGGGAGCTGTTTTTT.

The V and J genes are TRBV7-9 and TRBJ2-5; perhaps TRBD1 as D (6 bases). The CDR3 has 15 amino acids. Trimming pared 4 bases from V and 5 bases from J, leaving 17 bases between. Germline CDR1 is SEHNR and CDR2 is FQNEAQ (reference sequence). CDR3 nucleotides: TGTGCCAGCAGCTCTCGACAGGTCCCGGGGGAGACCCAGTACTTC. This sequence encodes CASSSRQVPGETQYF.

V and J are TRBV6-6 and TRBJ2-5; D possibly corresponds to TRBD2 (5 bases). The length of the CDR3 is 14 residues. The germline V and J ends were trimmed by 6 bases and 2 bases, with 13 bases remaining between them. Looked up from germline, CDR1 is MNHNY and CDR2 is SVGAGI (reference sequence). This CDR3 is CASRGSRTQETQYF. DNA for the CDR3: TGTGCCAGCAGGGGTTCACGGACTCAAGAGACCCAGTACTTC.